This entry lists 20 T cell receptor beta chains sequenced from one sample in a study of OX40 agonist ivuxolimab in advanced cancers. Sequencing was performed with immunoSEQ multiplex PCR; in TCRdb, only in-frame clones are kept and a portion is missing. Of around 60,000 clones in the sample, approximately 91% were seen once. The material sequenced was CD4+ or CD8+ T cells sorted from blood, taken in a trial of the OX40 agonist ivuxolimab. The receptors come from an adult with an advanced solid tumor such as melanoma, head and neck, liver or kidney cancer.

This clone was seen just once. The chain carries TRBV6-1 and TRBJ2-3; D is uncertain. The CDR3 loop spans 17 amino acids. Germline CDR1 reads MNHNS; CDR2 reads SASEGT. The V gene lost 4 bases and the J gene lost 1 base, with 18 bases spanning the gap. The CDR3 DNA reads TGTGCCAGCAGTGCACAGAGTCCCTTCCCCCGCACAGATACGCAGTATTTT. This sequence encodes CASSAQSPFPRTDTQYF.

The gene calls are TRBV27 and TRBJ2-1, with D perhaps TRBD1 (6 bases). CDR1 and CDR2 from the germline V gene are MNHEY and SMNVEV (reference sequence). V was trimmed by 5 bases and J by 5 bases, leaving 16 bases between them. This CDR3 comprises 15 residues. CDR3 protein: CASSRTPGTHNEQFF. CDR3 DNA: TGTGCCAGCAGTCGTACTCCGGGGACACACAATGAGCAGTTCTTC.

This clone was seen a handful of times. This chain links TRBV7-8 with TRBJ1-1; the D gene is possibly TRBD1 (6 bases). V was pared by 2 bases and J by 5 bases, with 12 bases between. This CDR3 comprises 14 residues. The germline CDR1 and CDR2 sequences are SGHVS and FQNEAQ. In nucleotides, the CDR3 is TGTGCCAGCAGCTTAAGGGGGGGGGATACTGAAGCTTTCTTT. Translating it yields CASSLRGGDTEAFF.

This clone was recorded once. The chain has TRBV5-4 and TRBJ2-5; no firm D call. Trimming pared 0 bases from V and 5 bases from J, leaving 8 bases between. The V gene's germline CDR1 is SGHNT and CDR2 YYREEE (reference sequence). The CDR3 is made up of 13 amino acids. Here the CDR3 reads CASSLVGHETQYF. The CDR3 coding sequence is TGTGCCAGCAGCTTGGTCGGGCACGAGACCCAGTACTTC.

The chain couples TRBV5-5 to TRBJ1-2; maybe TRBD1 (6 bases). V was cut by 5 bases and J by 4 bases, with 12 bases left in between. The CDR3 consists of 13 residues. From germline, CDR1 is SGHKS and CDR2 YYEKEE (reference sequence). The DNA for the CDR3 is TGTGCCAGCAGTCTACAGGGTCCCTATGGCTACACCTTC. Translation: CASSLQGPYGYTF.

The J gene is TRBJ2-7, the V gene TRBV7-8; D is possibly TRBD2 (5 bases). The CDR3 is made up of 13 amino acids. Germline values: CDR1 SGHVS, CDR2 FQNEAQ. Trimming removed 5 bases at V and 7 bases at J, with 15 bases between. CDR3 amino acids: CASSPLLAYEQYF. Written as DNA, the CDR3 is TGTGCCAGCAGCCCCTTATTAGCGTATGAGCAGTACTTC.

The chain has TRBV18 and TRBJ1-6; D unclear. Trimming left V 0 bases short and J 9 bases short, with 9 bases between. Germline CDR1 and CDR2: KGHSH and LQKENI. The CDR3 has 14 amino acids. CDR3 residues: CASSPPRSGSPLHF. CDR3 coding DNA: TGTGCCAGCTCACCACCTCGGTCGGGTTCACCCCTCCACTTT.

The count of this clone is one. The gene calls are TRBV10-2 and TRBJ1-1; D unresolved. The V end lost 5 bases, the J end lost 6 bases, and 13 bases lay between the germline ends. CDR3 length: 13 amino acids. From germline, CDR1 is WSHSY and CDR2 SAAADI. The DNA of the CDR3 is TGCGCCAGCAGTCCCCAATTGGTGGCTGAAGCTTTCTTT. Translating it yields CASSPQLVAEAFF.

V usage is TRBV7-3 and J usage is TRBJ1-1; D is uncertain. The CDR3 is 15 amino acids. The germline V and J ends were trimmed by 0 bases and 0 bases, with 8 bases remaining between them. Germline V gene sequence: CDR1 SGHTA, CDR2 FQGTGA. The CDR3 coding sequence is TGTGCCAGCAGCTTAACACCACCCATGAACACTGAAGCTTTCTTT. As protein: CASSLTPPMNTEAFF.

The V and J genes are TRBV5-1 and TRBJ1-2; TRBD1 agrees at 7 bases. V trimming: 0 bases; J trimming: 8 bases; junction bases outside the gene matches: 7. Germline CDR1 is SGHRS and CDR2 is YFSETQ. This CDR3 contains 14 residues. This CDR3 reads CASSLAEGAQGYTF. The CDR3 bases are TGCGCCAGCAGCTTGGCCGAGGGGGCGCAAGGCTACACCTTC.

This sequence joins TRBV11-2 and TRBJ1-1; tentatively, D is TRBD1 (5 bases). The CDR3 runs 14 residues. Germline lookup yields CDR1 SGHAT and CDR2 FQNNGV. V lost 3 bases to trimming and J lost 5 bases, with 13 bases between them. The CDR3 region is CASSFEQDTTEAFF. In nucleotides, the CDR3 is TGTGCCAGCAGCTTCGAACAGGACACTACTGAAGCTTTCTTT.

This chain uses TRBV5-3 with TRBJ2-1, with D unresolved. TRBV5-3 is treated as an ORF (open reading frame) with a function not yet certain. The V end lost 4 bases, the J end lost 8 bases, and 1 base lay between the germline ends. The CDR3 spans 9 residues. In DNA, the CDR3 is TGTGCCAGAAGCCATGAGCAGTTCTTC. This codes for CARSHEQFF.

CDR3 sequence: CASSPSGLSSYNEQFF. The CDR3 DNA reads as TGTGCCAGCTCACCCTCAGGTTTGAGCTCCTACAATGAGCAGTTCTTC. V usage is TRBV18 and J usage is TRBJ2-1; D is unresolved. CDR3 length equals 16 residues. Germline CDR1 and CDR2: KGHSH and LQKENI. The ends were cut back, 3 bases at V and 0 bases at J, with 12 bases in the middle.

V gene TRBV1 combines with J gene TRBJ1-3; the D segment call TRBD1 is taken from the table without a DNA check. TRBV1 constitutes a pseudogene. The CDR3 loop spans 16 amino acids. CDR3 DNA sequence: TGCACCAGCAGCCAAGGGGTGGCAGGTTCACGAAACACCATATATTTT. Its translation is CTSSQGVAGSRNTIYF.

The rearrangement uses TRBV4-2 and TRBJ2-5; D might be TRBD2 (5 bases). CDR1 is LGHNA, CDR2 YNFKEQ, per germline. V was shortened by 1 base and J by 3 bases, with 12 bases between the two germline ends. The CDR3 loop spans 15 amino acids. The DNA for the CDR3 is TGTGCCAGCAGCCAAGGGGCGGGTTCTAAAGAGACCCAGTACTTC. Translating it yields CASSQGAGSKETQYF.

The chain recombines TRBV28 with TRBJ2-7, with D tentatively TRBD2 (6 bases). This CDR3 has 13 amino acids. Trimming shortened V by 6 bases and J by 2 bases, and 11 bases separated the two germline ends. Germline V lookup: CDR1 MDHEN, CDR2 SYDVKM. In DNA form, the CDR3 reads TGTGCCAGCAGGCCCGGGGGACCCTACGAGCAGTACTTC. Its translation is CASRPGGPYEQYF.

V gene TRBV25-1 combines with J gene TRBJ2-3; D unresolved. Germline V gives CDR1 MGHDK, CDR2 SYGVNS. Trimming removed 3 bases at V and 0 bases at J, with 7 bases between. This CDR3 is built from 14 residues. In DNA form, the CDR3 reads TGTGCCAGCAGTGATGCGAGAAGCACAGATACGCAGTATTTT. Residues: CASSDARSTDTQYF.

The CDR3 bases are TGTGCCAGCAGCGCCCAGGAGACCCAGTACTTC. As protein: CASSAQETQYF. The J gene is TRBJ2-5, the V gene TRBV5-4; D not resolved. Trimming stripped 4 bases from V and 5 bases from J, with 6 bases between. In germline, CDR1 is SGHNT, CDR2 YYREEE (reference sequence). The CDR3 sequence is 11 residues long.

The chain employs TRBV10-3 and TRBJ2-2, with 13 nucleotides matching TRBD2. This CDR3 has 18 amino acids. V shed 5 bases and J 4 bases; nucleotides not matched to a gene: 10. CDR1 is ENHRY and CDR2 is SYGVKD in the germline V gene. This chain's CDR3 is CAISQHTSGGAGTGELFF. CDR3 in DNA: TGTGCCATCAGTCAGCACACTAGCGGGGGGGCTGGCACCGGGGAGCTGTTTTTT.

The chain combines TRBV27 with TRBJ2-7, with D unclear. Germline CDR1 and CDR2: MNHEY and SMNVEV (reference sequence). The CDR3 has 11 residues. V lost 5 bases, J lost 0 bases, and 2 bases lay in between. The CDR3 reads CASSPSYEQYF. Written as DNA, the CDR3 is TGTGCCAGCAGTCCCTCCTACGAGCAGTACTTC.